This TCR beta chain was identified in a study of T cells in Graves' hyperthyroidism and ophthalmopathy. Whole-study findings and limits: A model of 13 V-J features distinguished ophthalmopathy from stable hyperthyroidism.

This clonotype was seen a handful of times. Its target is not known. The definition of stable Graves' hyperthyroidism was no ophthalmopathy progression within 18 months. The study enrolled patients aged 18 to 65 with newly diagnosed hyperthyroidism of under 2 months' duration. The source of the PBMCs was approximately 10 ml of fresh peripheral blood. Amplification of TCR beta CDR3 regions was performed using RNA transcripts as template. The study used the HTBI primer set for a first-round RT-PCR of the TCR CDR3. A single record per CDR3 protein comes from TCRdb applying MiXCR to the multiplex PCR reads. The table has about 400,000 distinct CDR3 sequences, 15% to 17% seen once. J was trimmed by 6 bases and V by 1 base; bases with no gene match: 3. Germline V lookup: CDR1 KGHSH, CDR2 LQKENI. The CDR3 has 15 amino acids.

The receptor's source is a woman between 18 and 30 years old with Graves' hyperthyroidism. This rearrangement joins TRBV18 to TRBJ2-2; the match to TRBD2 covers 9 bases. The sample comprised blood. CDR3 DNA sequence: TGTGCCAGCTCACCACTCCAGCGGGAGGCCGGGGAGCTGTTTTTT. It encodes CASSPLQREAGELFF.